This T cell receptor (beta chain) comes out of a study of neurological immune-mediated disorders. From 2 million PBMCs stored at -80 C, the unsorted libraries were generated. This clonotype was detected many times. The antigen is not known. The cDNA was generated through 5'RACE incorporating 10-nucleotide random UMIs. Over 160 million TCR-beta sequences from 15-18 subjects came from every sequencing run. TCRdb called the 5' RACE reads again in MiXCR, with one record for every CDR3 protein. This sample has over 45,000 distinct CDR3 sequences, with 3% found just once. This CDR3 contains 12 residues. In germline, CDR1 is SGHTA, CDR2 FQGNSA. V lost 2 bases to trimming and J lost 5 bases, with 4 bases between them. Regarding the study as a whole: CDR3 amino acid sequences of expanded clones were not shared across subjects, a result suggesting private repertoires in all groups.

This receptor was obtained from a woman in her forties or fifties with multiple sclerosis. The rearrangement links TRBV7-2 to TRBJ2-1; D uncertain. Sequenced input: PBMCs. The CDR3 sequence: CASSLSNNEQFF. In DNA form, the CDR3 reads TGTGCCAGCAGCTTAAGCAACAATGAGCAGTTCTTC.